This is a list of T cell receptor beta chains from one sample in a study of Graves' ophthalmopathy and Graves' hyperthyroidism. TCRdb processed the multiplex PCR reads anew with MiXCR; each CDR3 protein has one entry. The sample holds hundreds of thousands of distinct CDR3 sequences, approximately 15% seen once. Sequenced material: blood. All receptors come from a woman between 25 and 40 years old with Graves' ophthalmopathy. Each CDR3 is given with its conserved first and last residue. D genes are given only for firm matches. Expanded clones are given a class, and other clones once, few, many or no size at all.

j_call d_call clone_size v_call cdr3_nt cdr3_aa
TRBJ2-7 . . TRBV7-9 TGTGCCAGCAGCTCGGGTGCTAACTCCTACGAGCAGTACTTC CASSSGANSYEQYF
TRBJ2-7 TRBD2 many TRBV12-3/TRBV12-4 TGTGCCAGCAGACTAGCGGGGGGGCCTTCCTACGAGCAGTACTTC CASRLAGGPSYEQYF
TRBJ1-5 . many TRBV9 TGTGCCAGCAGCTTCAGACAGACGACGGGGCCCCAGCATTTT CASSFRQTTGPQHF
TRBJ2-7 . many TRBV28 TGTGCCAGCAGGACTTCAGGGGTCTCCTACGAGCAGTACTTC CASRTSGVSYEQYF
TRBJ2-7 . many TRBV7-2 TGTGCCAGCAGCTCCGATAGGCAGGCCTACGAGCAGTACTTC CASSSDRQAYEQYF
TRBJ1-2 . many TRBV6-1 TGTGCCAGCAGTGATTTCCAGGGGCTCGGCTATGGCTACACCTTC CASSDFQGLGYGYTF
TRBJ1-5 TRBD1 . TRBV30 TGTGCCTGGAGTGTACAAGGGGGCGAGCATCAGCCCCAGCATTTT CAWSVQGGEHQPQHF
TRBJ2-5 . . TRBV10-1 TGCGCCAGCAGTGGTTCGATGACTAGGGACAAAGAGACCCAGTACTTC CASSGSMTRDKETQYF
TRBJ2-7 . many TRBV7-8 TGTGCCAGCAGCTTAGAGGGCTCTAGGAGCGAGCAGTACTTC CASSLEGSRSEQYF
TRBJ2-2 . many TRBV19 TGTGCCAGTAGCGAGGACGCGAACACCGGGGAGCTGTTTTTT CASSEDANTGELFF
TRBJ2-7 TRBD2 . TRBV4-1 TGCGCCAGCAGCCAAACTAGCGGGAGGGCCATGTACGAGCAGTACTTC CASSQTSGRAMYEQYF
TRBJ1-6 . many TRBV2 TGTGCCAGCAACCCGGGGGGGGTTTCACCCCTCCACTTT CASNPGGVSPLHF
TRBJ2-7 TRBD1 many TRBV20-1 TGCAGTGTAGCGAAGACAGGGGGTGGCTACGAGCAGTACTTC CSVAKTGGGYEQYF
TRBJ1-5 . many TRBV5-1 TGCGCCAGCAGCCCTACGGACAGTAGCAATCAGCCCCAGCATTTT CASSPTDSSNQPQHF
TRBJ1-5 . many TRBV28 TGTGCCAGCAGTGAAGTCGTGGTCTATAGCAATCAGCCCCAGCATTTT CASSEVVVYSNQPQHF